This T cell receptor beta chain appears in the sequencing data of a study of shared clonotypes between healthy human individuals. Assay used: immunoSEQ multiplex PCR; TCRdb lists only in-frame clones, some missing. The sample has roughly 380,000 clones, roughly 96% seen once. V gave up 4 bases and J gave up 5 bases, with 11 bases separating them. Germline values: CDR1 SGHRS, CDR2 YFSETQ. The CDR3 totals 13 residues. The receptor's source is a man aged 25-40 years in good health. The sample consisted of memory CD8+ T cells sorted from blood. This sample's subset: CD45RO+ cells pooled with CCR7-negative TemRA cells. This chain joins TRBV5-1 and TRBJ2-3, with TRBD2 as a possible D gene (6 bases). The CDR3 DNA is TGCGCCAGCAGCCTTAGCGGTGAAGATACGCAGTATTTT. Translation: CASSLSGEDTQYF.